This T cell receptor beta chain was identified in a study of T-cell memory formation after mild COVID-19. Many counts were recorded for this clonotype. Its antigen is unknown. The CDR3 covers 14 residues. The V segment lost 5 bases and the J segment 7 bases; nucleotides outside the gene matches: 8. Findings and limits, study-wide: CD4+ contracting clones were found mainly in CM and EM, and CD8+ ones in EMRA. Clones shrinking from day 15 to 85 showed even CD4/CD8 mixes; later expanders tilted CD4+. There were some responding clones in pre-infection memory, which suggested that cross-reactive memory had joined.

With constant-segment primers, 5'RACE yielded cDNA libraries of TCR alpha and TCR beta that carried sample barcodes and UMIs. TCRdb fed the 5' RACE reads into MiXCR, producing one record per CDR3 protein. This sample has about 44,000 distinct CDR3 sequences; 7.3% occur once, and the top ten carry 1.4% to 1.5%. The rearrangement links TRBV12-3 or TRBV12-4 to TRBJ1-5, with 7 nucleotides matching TRBD1. Input material: PBMCs or a T cell subset sorted from them (not recorded which). The receptor was isolated from a young man who had mild COVID-19 (a few samples of this study predate the infection). Cell type and time point are not known. The CDR3 is CASSPTGDRQPQHF. In DNA form, the CDR3 reads TGTGCCAGCAGTCCTACAGGGGATAGGCAGCCCCAGCATTTT.